These 15 T cell receptor beta chains were sequenced from one sample in a study of technical replicates of blood from several donors. TCRdb's copy holds only in-frame clones and misses some; the assay was immunoSEQ multiplex PCR. The repertoire includes 55,000 to 75,000 clones, approximately 83% of them detected once, and about 5% sits in the top ten. The sample taken for sequencing was PBMCs. The source of these receptors is a human donor in good health. Some clones in this sample may be carry-over from other donors' samples.

This clone has more than one count but fewer than ten. CDR3: CASRGQGNSPLHF. In DNA, the CDR3 is TGTGCCAGCAGGGGACAGGGGAATTCACCCCTCCACTTT. The rearrangement links TRBV6-5 to TRBJ1-6, with 10 bases lining up with TRBD1. The length of the CDR3 is 13 residues. Germline CDR1 is MNHEY and CDR2 is SVGAGI. The V segment lost 6 bases and the J segment 7 bases; nucleotides outside the gene matches: 0.

To note about this clone: Mismatch with germline at one junction end may stem from a read error. The rearrangement links TRBV6-1 to TRBJ2-7; 12 bases are a match to TRBD1. There are 15 residues in the CDR3. CDR1 MNHNS and CDR2 SASEGT come from the germline V gene. In DNA, the CDR3 is TGTGCCAGCAGGGAAGGGACAGGGGGCCTGGATGAGCAGTACTTC. Residues: CASREGTGGLDEQYF.

In this sample, this clone turned up many times. The V and J genes are TRBV7-2 and TRBJ2-1; 8 bases are shared with TRBD1. The CDR3 extends over 18 amino acids. The V segment lost 4 bases and the J segment 8 bases; nucleotides outside the gene matches: 19. Per the germline V gene, CDR1 is SGHTA and CDR2 is FQGNSA. In nucleotides, the CDR3 is TGTGCCAGCAGCTCCCCCATTGGGAGACAGGGGTTGAGAGATGAGCAGTTCTTC. Translating it yields CASSSPIGRQGLRDEQFF.

V gene TRBV9 combines with J gene TRBJ2-7; D ambiguous. Per the germline V gene, CDR1 is SGDLS and CDR2 is YYNGEE. The CDR3 loop spans 15 amino acids. The ends were cut back, 0 bases at V and 2 bases at J, with 12 bases in the middle. CDR3 nucleotides: TGTGCCAGCAGCGTAGACCAGGTAACCGCCTACGAGCAGTACTTC. This codes for CASSVDQVTAYEQYF.

V usage is TRBV27 and J usage is TRBJ2-3; 11 bases fit TRBD2. Germline CDR1 reads MNHEY; CDR2 reads SMNVEV (reference sequence). This CDR3 is built from 18 residues. With V trimmed by 4 bases and J by 7 bases, 16 bases remained unmatched. In nucleotides, the CDR3 is TGTGCCAGCAGTTCCCATGGGGTAGCGGGAGGGCCGTTTAATACGCAGTATTTT. This codes for CASSSHGVAGGPFNTQYF.

This clone was picked up a small number of times. The chain combines TRBV2 with TRBJ1-1; no definite D call. CDR3 length: 13 amino acids. V was shortened by 8 bases and J by 1 base, with 11 bases between the two germline ends. Germline values: CDR1 SNHLY, CDR2 FYNNEI. CDR3 loop: CASLLRQNTEAFF. The CDR3 DNA follows: TGTGCCAGCCTCCTGCGGCAGAACACTGAAGCTTTCTTT.

The J gene is TRBJ1-1, the V gene TRBV6-1; D remains unclear. Germline V gene sequence: CDR1 MNHNS, CDR2 SASEGT. The CDR3 consists of 14 residues. V was pared by 6 bases and J by 2 bases, with 13 bases between. Written as DNA, the CDR3 is TGTGCCAGCAGAGTACTATTAGCCAACACTGAAGCTTTCTTT. Translating gives CASRVLLANTEAFF.

This sequence joins TRBV10-3 and TRBJ2-7; 7 positions agree with TRBD2. Trimming took 10 bases from V and 4 from J; bases not matched to a gene: 10. This CDR3 spans 13 amino acids. CDR1 ENHRY and CDR2 SYGVKD come from the germline V gene. The CDR3 DNA sequence: TGTGCCACCCGTACGGGGGGAGTTTACGAGCAGTACTTC. Translating gives CATRTGGVYEQYF.

In this sample, this clone turned up once. The chain combines TRBV6-1 with TRBJ1-2; 7 bases fit TRBD1. After removal of 8 bases from V and 5 bases from J, the junction contained 11 bases not matched to a gene. Germline lookup yields CDR1 MNHNS and CDR2 SASEGT. The CDR3 covers 14 residues. CDR3 in DNA: TGTGCCAGCCGCATGACAGGGCTAATTTATGGCTACACCTTC. Its translation: CASRMTGLIYGYTF.

This clone was seen a single time. The genes are TRBV4-3 and TRBJ2-7, with 7 bases lining up with TRBD1. The V and J ends lost 2 bases and 4 bases, in that order; junction bases with no gene match: 5. This CDR3 spans 14 amino acids. In germline, CDR1 is LGHNA, CDR2 YSLEER. CDR3 nucleotide sequence: TGCGCCAGCAGCCAAAGGACAGGAAAGTACGAGCAGTACTTC. This encodes CASSQRTGKYEQYF.

This sequence joins TRBV7-7 and TRBJ2-2; 8 bases line up with TRBD1. Germline assignment: CDR1 SSHAT and CDR2 FNYEAQ (reference sequence). Trimming removed 5 bases from V and 3 bases from J; junction bases left unmatched: 5. The CDR3 runs to 15 residues. CDR3 in amino acids: CASSPGDRHTGELFF. The CDR3 bases are TGTGCCAGCAGCCCTGGGGACAGGCACACCGGGGAGCTGTTTTTT.

The chain combines TRBV27 with TRBJ2-5, with 8 bases matching TRBD2. The J segment lost 9 bases and the V segment lost 2 bases, leaving 11 bases of the junction unmatched. Germline CDR1 and CDR2: MNHEY and SMNVEV (reference sequence). The CDR3 contains 15 residues. CDR3 region: CASSLVPPTGGAQYF. As DNA, the CDR3 is TGTGCCAGCAGTTTAGTCCCCCCGACGGGAGGGGCCCAGTACTTC.

The chain combines TRBV11-3 with TRBJ2-1; D possibly corresponds to TRBD1 (6 bases). CDR3 length equals 15 residues. Germline lookup yields CDR1 SGHNT and CDR2 YENEEA. Deletions cut 4 bases from V and 1 base from J, with 11 bases between. CDR3 in DNA: TGTGCCAGCAGCTCCACTGACAGGTCCTACAATGAGCAGTTCTTC. Amino acid sequence: CASSSTDRSYNEQFF.

The chain is built from TRBV2 and TRBJ1-1; possibly TRBD1 for D (5 bases). The V and J ends lost 5 bases and 1 base respectively, with 8 bases between them. CDR3 size: 13 residues. The germline gives CDR1 SNHLY, CDR2 FYNNEI. The CDR3, as DNA: TGTGCCAGCAGTTCCGACAGGAACACTGAAGCTTTCTTT. This gives the protein CASSSDRNTEAFF. The complete variable domain, with remaining parts taken from reference TRBV2 and TRBJ1-1, reads EPEVTQTPSHQVTQMGQEVILRCVPISNHLYFYWYRQILGQKVEFLVSFYNNEISEKSEIFDDQFSVERPDGSNFTLKIRSTKLEDSAMYFCASSSDRNTEAFFGQGTRLTVV.

The chain employs TRBV29-1 and TRBJ2-1; 9 nucleotides match TRBD1. With V trimmed by 3 bases and J by 7 bases, 10 bases remained unmatched. The CDR3 totals 15 residues. CDR1 is SQVTM, CDR2 ANQGSEA, per germline. As DNA, the CDR3 is TGCAGCGTTGATATGGGGACAGGGAACGAAAATGAGCAGTTCTTC. Its protein is CSVDMGTGNENEQFF.